This T cell receptor (beta chain) was sequenced in a study of blood T cells in healthy people across ages. Study-level points and caveats: Naive T cell percentage by flow cytometry tracked strongly with beta diversity.

A remark on this clonotype: What it binds is not known.

CDR1 MDHEN and CDR2 SYDVKM come from the germline V gene. Trimming removed 5 bases at V and 2 bases at J, with 12 bases between. The CDR3 consists of 14 residues. The authors ran a second PCR of roughly 6 to 11 cycles using a sample-barcoded 5' primer and a J-beta primer mix. TCRdb reanalysed the 5' RACE reads using MiXCR and keeps one entry per CDR3 protein. The sample has over 600,000 distinct CDR3 sequences, more than 20% seen once. V gene TRBV28 combines with J gene TRBJ1-2; D may be TRBD1 (5 bases). The sequence came from a man in his 70s in good health. Material: blood. CDR3 DNA: TGTGCCAGCAGTGCCGGACATGACAACTATGGCTACACCTTC. Amino acid sequence: CASSAGHDNYGYTF.